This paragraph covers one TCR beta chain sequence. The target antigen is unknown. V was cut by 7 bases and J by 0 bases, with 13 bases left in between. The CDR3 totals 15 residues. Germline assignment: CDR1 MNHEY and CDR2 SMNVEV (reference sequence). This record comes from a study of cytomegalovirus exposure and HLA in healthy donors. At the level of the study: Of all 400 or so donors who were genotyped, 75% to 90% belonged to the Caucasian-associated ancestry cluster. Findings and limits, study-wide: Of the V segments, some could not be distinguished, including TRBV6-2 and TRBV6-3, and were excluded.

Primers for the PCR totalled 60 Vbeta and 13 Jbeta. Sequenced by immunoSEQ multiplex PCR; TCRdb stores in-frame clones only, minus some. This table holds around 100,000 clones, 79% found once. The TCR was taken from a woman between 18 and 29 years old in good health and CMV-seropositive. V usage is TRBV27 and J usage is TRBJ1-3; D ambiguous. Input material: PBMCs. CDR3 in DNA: TGTGCCAGCAAAAGTAGTGGAGGCTCTGGAAACACCATATATTTT. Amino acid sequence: CASKSSGGSGNTIYF.